This T cell receptor beta chain was identified in a study of CD8+CD57+ T cells in acquired aplastic anemia. Study context: Healthy-donor CD4+ cells averaged roughly 10.8 million reads. General study results and limits: Any difference that existed in CD8+ Simpson's diversity between patients and controls was not significant.

Genomic DNA acted as the template from which TCR beta VDJ combination and CDR3 sequence profiling were carried out. TCRdb independently ran MiXCR on the reads; one entry per CDR3 protein. Of about 81,000 distinct CDR3 sequences in the sample, around 44% were seen once. The V end lost 4 bases, the J end lost 0 bases, and 7 bases lay between the germline ends. The CDR3 runs 13 residues. The germline V gene has CDR1 LNHDA and CDR2 SQIVND (reference sequence). In the case of this clonotype: As yet, its antigen is unknown.

This receptor was identified in a human donor in good health, serving as a control. Sequences were obtained from sorted CD4+, CD8+, or CD8+CD57+ T cells (not recorded which) from PBMCs. V usage is TRBV19 and J usage is TRBJ2-7; D remains unclear. In DNA form, the CDR3 reads TGTGCCAGTAGTACTATATCCTCCTACGAGCAGTACTTC. Translating gives CASSTISSYEQYF. The full variable domain, its missing parts supplied by reference TRBV19 and TRBJ2-7, is DGGITQSPKYLFRKEGQNVTLSCEQNLNHDAMYWYRQDPGQGLRLIYYSQIVNDFQKGDIAEGYSVSREKKESFPLTVTSAQKNPTAFYLCASSTISSYEQYFGPGTRLTVT.